This TCR beta chain was recorded in a study of T cell clonotyping in hematopoietic cell transplantation. Study-level results: Without cell sorting, CD4 versus CD8 contributions remain unresolved. At the given depth, recipient repertoires were over 95% de novo clonotypes. Graft donor and pretransplant recipient Inverse Simpson Index values predicted broader posttransplant TCR diversity.

The CDR3 length is 14 residues. The germline V gene encodes CDR1 SQVTM and CDR2 ANQGSEA. With V trimmed by 3 bases and J by 3 bases, 4 bases remained unmatched. The table came from immunoSEQ multiplex PCR; TCRdb's copy has only in-frame clones and leaves some out. The sample has 10,000 to 15,000 clones, under 75% seen once; the top ten hold over 12%. Remarks on this clone: Its antigen is not identified.

The clonotype was recovered from a male patient between 60 and 69 years old who had an allogeneic stem cell transplant from an unrelated donor, so the T cells may come from the graft donor. Some clones in this sample may be carry-over from other donors' samples. The rearrangement uses TRBV29-1 and TRBJ2-3, with 9 bases aligning to TRBD2. Sequences were derived from peripheral blood mononuclear cells, sampled 180 days after allogeneic stem cell transplant. CDR3 coding DNA: TGCAGCGTTGAGGCTAGCGGGGTTACAGATACGCAGTATTTT. It encodes CSVEASGVTDTQYF.